These 20 T cell receptor beta chains came from one sample sequenced in a study of blood T cell repertoires in COVID-19. Measured with immunoSEQ multiplex PCR; TCRdb has only the in-frame clones, and not every one. Here the sample spans about 120,000 clones, around 83% being singletons. Sequencing was performed on PBMCs or T cells enriched from blood (not recorded which). These receptor sequences come from a woman in her 30s who had recovered from COVID-19.

The J gene is TRBJ2-4, the V gene TRBV11-2; 7 nucleotides line up with TRBD2. The CDR3 consists of 14 residues. V was pared by 3 bases and J by 8 bases, with 7 bases of the junction left unmatched. In germline, CDR1 is SGHAT, CDR2 FQNNGV. CDR3 sequence (DNA): TGTGCCAGCAGCTTGGGGGGGGTAAGGGACATTCAGTACTTC. Translating gives CASSLGGVRDIQYF.

This clone occurred once. This chain links TRBV11-1 with TRBJ2-7, with 13 bases identical to TRBD2. CDR1 SGHAT and CDR2 FQDESV come from the germline V gene (reference sequence). V dropped 5 bases and J dropped 7; count of bases not matched to a gene: 11. The CDR3 is 16 amino acids. In DNA form, the CDR3 reads TGTGCCAGCAGCAAAAAAGGACTAGCGGGAGTACGGGAGCAGTACTTC. Protein sequence: CASSKKGLAGVREQYF.

This sequence joins TRBV9 and TRBJ1-1; TRBD1 matches at 11 bases. V shed 0 bases, J shed 4 bases, and the junction held 2 bases outside the gene matches. This CDR3 spans 15 amino acids. Per germline, CDR1 SGDLS and CDR2 YYNGEE. This CDR3 is CASSVGGTGGTEAFF. In DNA, the CDR3 is TGTGCCAGCAGCGTAGGTGGGACAGGGGGCACTGAAGCTTTCTTT. Drawing the rest from reference TRBV9 and TRBJ1-1, the complete variable domain is DSGVTQTPKHLITATGQRVTLRCSPRSGDLSVYWYQQSLDQGLQFLIQYYNGEERAKGNILERFSAQQFPDLHSELNLSSLELGDSALYFCASSVGGTGGTEAFFGQGTRLTVV.

This chain links TRBV7-2 with TRBJ2-2; maybe TRBD1 (6 bases). CDR1 SGHTA and CDR2 FQGNSA come from the germline V gene. Trimming stripped 5 bases from V and 6 bases from J, with 16 bases between. The length of the CDR3 is 15 residues. In DNA, the CDR3 is TGTGCCAGCAGCCCGTTGGGGGCAGGGGCCGGGGAGCTGTTTTTT. It yields the protein CASSPLGAGAGELFF.

The chain employs TRBV10-3 and TRBJ2-7; a weak D match, TRBD2 (6 bases). Germline V gene sequence: CDR1 ENHRY, CDR2 SYGVKD. The V gene lost 11 bases and the J gene lost 4 bases, with 15 bases spanning the gap. The CDR3 is 12 amino acids. The CDR3 loop is CASRDAGYEQYF. The CDR3 DNA reads as TGTGCCTCACGGGATGCGGGGTACGAGCAGTACTTC.

The rearrangement uses TRBV7-9 and TRBJ1-6; 7 positions match TRBD1. The CDR3 is 14 amino acids. After removal of 5 bases from V and 7 bases from J, the junction contained 5 bases not matched to a gene. CDR1 is SEHNR and CDR2 is FQNEAQ in the germline V gene (reference sequence). CDR3 sequence: CASSLRDRNSPLHF. CDR3 coding DNA: TGTGCCAGCAGCCTCCGGGACAGAAATTCACCCCTCCACTTT.

The chain couples TRBV7-2 to TRBJ1-2; the D is unclear. Germline lookup yields CDR1 SGHTA and CDR2 FQGNSA. The length of the CDR3 is 14 residues. Trimming took 2 bases from V and 8 from J, leaving 15 bases between them. This chain's CDR3 is CASSLTQPLRGYTF. In nucleotides, the CDR3 is TGTGCCAGCAGCTTAACGCAACCACTCAGGGGCTACACCTTC. Supplemented by reference TRBV7-2 and TRBJ1-2, the full variable domain reads GAGVSQSPSNKVTEKGKDVELRCDPISGHTALYWYRQSLGQGLEFLIYFQGNSAPDKSGLPSDRFSAERTGGSVSTLTIQRTQQEDSAVYLCASSLTQPLRGYTFGSGTRLTVV.

The V gene is TRBV7-2, the J gene TRBJ2-3; 8 bases align to TRBD1. This CDR3 comprises 16 residues. Trimming removed 5 bases from V and 1 base from J; junction bases left unmatched: 8. Looked up from germline, CDR1 is SGHTA and CDR2 is FQGNSA. CDR3 region: CASSAQGAVGTDTQYF. DNA of the CDR3: TGTGCCAGCAGCGCCCAGGGGGCGGTCGGCACAGATACGCAGTATTTT.

The chain has TRBV7-2 and TRBJ2-7; 11 nucleotides line up with TRBD2. CDR1 is SGHTA, CDR2 FQGNSA, per germline. V dropped 0 bases and J dropped 7; count of bases not matched to a gene: 8. The CDR3 has 16 amino acids. CDR3: CASSLATSGRFQEQYF. CDR3 in DNA: TGTGCCAGCAGCTTAGCCACTAGCGGGAGATTCCAGGAGCAGTACTTC.

This clone was observed a handful of times. The chain carries TRBV7-9 and TRBJ1-1; D gene unclear. CDR1 is SEHNR, CDR2 FQNEAQ, per germline (reference sequence). V lost 1 base and J 8 bases, leaving 8 bases between the germline ends. This CDR3 is built from 12 residues. The DNA for the CDR3 is TGTGCCAGCAGCTTAGGGGCTCCCGAAGCTTTCTTT. As protein: CASSLGAPEAFF.

V usage is TRBV7-2 and J usage is TRBJ2-5; 8 bases are a match to TRBD1. The V gene's germline CDR1 is SGHTA and CDR2 FQGNSA. The V gene end was trimmed by 5 bases and the J gene end by 5 bases; junction bases not matched to a gene: 7. CDR3 length: 14 amino acids. This CDR3 reads CASSPGQAWETQYF. The CDR3 coding sequence is TGTGCCAGCAGCCCGGGACAGGCCTGGGAGACCCAGTACTTC.

The rearrangement uses TRBV5-1 and TRBJ2-5, with 11 bases identical to TRBD1. This CDR3 has 13 residues. Germline assignment: CDR1 SGHRS and CDR2 YFSETQ. Trimming removed 8 bases from V and 5 bases from J; junction bases left unmatched: 5. The CDR3 DNA reads as TGCGCCAGTATCCGGGACAGGGGGGAGACCCAGTACTTC. Amino acid sequence: CASIRDRGETQYF.

The sample holds one count of this clone. V and J are TRBV5-4 and TRBJ2-3, with 7 nucleotides matching TRBD2. The trim removed 4 bases at V and 4 bases at J, leaving 6 bases unmatched. CDR3 size: 14 residues. The germline V gene has CDR1 SGHNT and CDR2 YYREEE (reference sequence). The CDR3 nucleotides are TGTGCCAGCAGCCCTTTAGCGGGTGCAGATACGCAGTATTTT. This encodes CASSPLAGADTQYF.

This chain connects TRBV2 to TRBJ2-1; D is possibly TRBD1 (6 bases). Trimming removed 6 bases at V and 0 bases at J, with 15 bases between. The CDR3 consists of 16 residues. Per germline, CDR1 SNHLY and CDR2 FYNNEI. The CDR3 coding sequence is TGTGCCAGCAGGGGCAGGGGCGCCAGCTCCTACAATGAGCAGTTCTTC. Amino acid sequence: CASRGRGASSYNEQFF.

V gene TRBV19 combines with J gene TRBJ1-6; 10 positions match TRBD1. Germline V gene data show CDR1 as LNHDA and CDR2 as SQIVND (reference sequence). The CDR3 runs to 16 residues. The ends lost 4 bases at V and 9 bases at J; junction bases unmatched: 9. Here the CDR3 DNA reads TGTGCCAGTAGTAGGGGAGGACAGGGGGAAGGTTCACCCCTCCACTTT. It yields the protein CASSRGGQGEGSPLHF.

The chain joins TRBV2 to TRBJ2-3; D is perhaps TRBD2 (5 bases). V was shortened by 6 bases and J by 2 bases, with 18 bases between the two germline ends. CDR3 length equals 16 residues. Germline CDR1 and CDR2: SNHLY and FYNNEI. The CDR3 protein is CASRAFEGLATDTQYF. CDR3 DNA sequence: TGTGCCAGCAGGGCGTTTGAGGGTCTTGCCACAGATACGCAGTATTTT.

This clone has more than one count but fewer than ten. J is TRBJ2-3 and V is TRBV7-2; the D is unclear. Germline V lookup: CDR1 SGHTA, CDR2 FQGNSA. The CDR3 consists of 15 residues. The V end was cut by 7 bases, the J end by 1 base, with 15 bases between. CDR3 region: CASTFTRIGTDTQYF. In nucleotides, the CDR3 is TGTGCCAGCACCTTCACCCGCATAGGCACAGATACGCAGTATTTT.

The V and J genes are TRBV20-1 and TRBJ2-1; 8 bases are a match to TRBD2. V gave up 3 bases and J gave up 4 bases; unmatched junction bases: 14. The CDR3 is 17 residues long. Germline assignment: CDR1 DFQATT and CDR2 SNEGSKA (reference sequence). The CDR3 DNA is TGCAGTGCTAGTAGCAGCGGGAGTGGAATCCCTTACAATGAGCAGTTCTTC. Residues: CSASSSGSGIPYNEQFF.

The gene calls are TRBV19 and TRBJ2-1; 12 nucleotides agree with TRBD2. J was trimmed by 6 bases and V by 8 bases; bases with no gene match: 5. Per germline, CDR1 LNHDA and CDR2 SQIVND (reference sequence). The CDR3 length is 14 residues. DNA for the CDR3: TGTGCCAGTCTAGCGGGAGGGCCAGGCAATGAGCAGTTCTTC. This gives the protein CASLAGGPGNEQFF.

This clone came up once. The chain couples TRBV6-5 to TRBJ2-5; TRBD1 agrees at 12 bases. V shed 6 bases and J 6 bases; nucleotides not matched to a gene: 5. CDR1 and CDR2 from the germline V gene are MNHEY and SVGAGI. The CDR3 totals 14 residues. The CDR3 loop reads CASRGQGARKTQYF. The CDR3 DNA reads as TGTGCCAGCAGGGGACAGGGGGCACGGAAGACCCAGTACTTC.